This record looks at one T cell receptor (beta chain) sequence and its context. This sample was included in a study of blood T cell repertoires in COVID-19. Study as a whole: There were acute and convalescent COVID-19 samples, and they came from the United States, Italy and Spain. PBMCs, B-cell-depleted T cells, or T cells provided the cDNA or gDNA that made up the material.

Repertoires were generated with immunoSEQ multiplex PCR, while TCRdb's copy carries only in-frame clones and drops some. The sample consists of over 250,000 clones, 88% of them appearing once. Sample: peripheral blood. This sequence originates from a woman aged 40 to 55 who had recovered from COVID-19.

CDR3 amino acids: CASSPSSYNEQFF. The CDR3 nucleotides are TGTGCCAGCAGCCCCAGCTCCTACAATGAGCAGTTCTTC. V is TRBV7-8 and J is TRBJ2-1, with D unresolved. The CDR3 extends over 13 amino acids. The germline CDR1 and CDR2 sequences are SGHVS and FQNEAQ. The V gene lost 5 bases and the J gene lost 0 bases, with 5 bases spanning the gap.